Shown below are 27 T cell receptor beta chains from a single sample sequenced in a study of early T cells in non-severe SARS-CoV-2 infection. One entry per CDR3 protein results from TCRdb running MiXCR on the 5' RACE reads. The sample comprises tens of thousands of distinct CDR3 sequences, more than 6.5% of which are singletons, and just over 8% rests with the top ten. Source material: whole blood. Source of these receptors: an adult who was a healthcare worker with PCR-confirmed SARS-CoV-2 infection or an uninfected control (not recorded which).

This clonotype occurred many times. The chain carries TRBV7-6 and TRBJ1-1; 7 nucleotides line up with TRBD1. With 6 bases clipped from V and 6 bases from J, the junction kept 7 bases outside the gene matches. The germline CDR1 and CDR2 sequences are SGHVS and FNYEAQ. The CDR3 is made up of 13 amino acids. The CDR3 nucleotides are TGTGCCAGCAGTCCAAACAGGGGTGCTGAAGCTTTCTTT. Amino acid sequence: CASSPNRGAEAFF.

This clonotype has only a few counts. V is TRBV12-3 or TRBV12-4 and J is TRBJ2-3; TRBD1 matches 9 bases. There are 15 residues in the CDR3. Germline trimming cut 6 bases from V and 4 bases from J; bases unmatched to any gene: 8. The CDR3 spells CASSPGGQGADTQYF. The DNA for the CDR3 is TGTGCCAGCAGCCCAGGGGGACAGGGCGCAGATACGCAGTATTTT.

This clonotype appeared many times. The chain employs TRBV12-3 or TRBV12-4 and TRBJ1-2; the D gene is possibly TRBD1 (5 bases). This CDR3 is 13 amino acids long. The germline V and J ends were trimmed by 7 bases and 6 bases, with 15 bases remaining between them. CDR3 loop: CASKVGRTHGYTF. The CDR3 DNA is TGTGCCAGCAAAGTGGGACGGACACATGGCTACACCTTC.

In its sample, this clonotype was seen many times. This chain joins TRBV18 and TRBJ2-7; a possible D gene is TRBD1 (6 bases). Trimming cost V 4 bases and J 2 bases, with 15 bases left between them. The CDR3 has 15 residues. CDR1 and CDR2 (germline): KGHSH, LQKENI. Here the CDR3 DNA reads TGTGCCAGCTCACTCCTCGGACAGTTTCCCTACGAGCAGTACTTC. Translation gives CASSLLGQFPYEQYF.

This clonotype was counted ten times or more. V usage is TRBV24-1 and J usage is TRBJ1-2; D may be TRBD1 (5 bases). Trimming took off 2 bases at V and 4 bases at J, with 10 bases between the two ends. The CDR3 is 14 amino acids. Germline-derived CDR1 and CDR2 are KGHDR and SFDVKD. The CDR3 nucleotides read TGTGCCACCAGTGATTCAGGGCCGACCTATGGCTACACCTTC. Amino acid sequence: CATSDSGPTYGYTF.

This clonotype appeared many times. The chain couples TRBV29-1 to TRBJ2-7; 7 bases are a match to TRBD1. After removal of 3 bases from V and 6 bases from J, the junction contained 8 bases not matched to a gene. Germline loops: CDR1 SQVTM, CDR2 ANQGSEA. The CDR3 loop spans 13 amino acids. In nucleotides, the CDR3 is TGCAGCGTTGATGTGGCAGGGGGTGGCGAGCAGTACTTC. Protein: CSVDVAGGGEQYF.

This clonotype appeared a few times. The chain couples TRBV7-6 to TRBJ1-5; D might be TRBD1 (5 bases). The CDR3 runs 15 residues. Germline CDR1 SGHVS, CDR2 FNYEAQ. The ends were cut back, 1 base at V and 5 bases at J, with 12 bases in the middle. CDR3 loop: CASSLVQGQDQPQHF. In nucleotides, the CDR3 is TGTGCCAGCAGCTTAGTCCAGGGCCAGGATCAGCCCCAGCATTTT.

This clonotype has at least ten counts. The chain carries TRBV28 and TRBJ1-2; no reliable D call. Trimming took 8 bases from V and 0 from J, leaving 28 bases between them. This CDR3 region has 19 residues. Per germline, CDR1 MDHEN and CDR2 SYDVKM. The CDR3 bases are TGTGCCAGCGCGCAGCTCTTAGATAGACCGGATCAAACTAACTATGGCTACACCTTC. Protein sequence: CASAQLLDRPDQTNYGYTF.

There are a few counts of this clonotype. The V call is TRBV6-6, the J call TRBJ2-6; tentative D call: TRBD1 (6 bases). Trimming stripped 3 bases from V and 2 bases from J, with 8 bases between. CDR1 MNHNY and CDR2 SVGAGI come from the germline V gene (reference sequence). There are 15 residues in the CDR3. Written as DNA, the CDR3 is TGTGCCAGCAGTTATACAGGGACTGGGGCCAACGTCCTGACTTTC. The encoded protein is CASSYTGTGANVLTF.

The table lists this clonotype with many counts. The rearrangement links TRBV28 to TRBJ1-2; D may be TRBD1 (5 bases). CDR1 MDHEN and CDR2 SYDVKM come from the germline V gene. V lost 5 bases and J 6 bases, leaving 22 bases between the germline ends. The CDR3 covers 16 residues. CDR3 coding DNA: TGTGCCAGCAGTCTTGGGAACAGGTTCGAAGGAAATGGCTACACCTTC. This encodes CASSLGNRFEGNGYTF.

This clonotype was counted a few times. The chain joins TRBV6-2 or TRBV6-3 to TRBJ2-2; 8 nucleotides line up with TRBD2. CDR1 and CDR2 (germline): MNHEY, SVGEGT. The CDR3 is made up of 16 amino acids. V shed 2 bases, J shed 5 bases, and the junction held 7 bases outside the gene matches. The CDR3, as DNA: TGTGCCAGCAGTTACCGGGGGGGCGAAGGGACCGGGGAGCTGTTTTTT. Translated: CASSYRGGEGTGELFF.

This clonotype came up a few times. The chain combines TRBV12-3 or TRBV12-4 with TRBJ2-7; 7 bases are shared with TRBD1. J gave up 4 bases and V 4 bases, and 7 bases lay outside the gene matches. This CDR3 spans 14 amino acids. The CDR3 region is CASSSYLRGYEQYF. In nucleotides, the CDR3 is TGTGCCAGCAGTTCCTACCTCAGGGGGTACGAGCAGTACTTC.

V usage is TRBV30 and J usage is TRBJ1-5; D is ambiguous. The germline V gene encodes CDR1 GTSNPN and CDR2 SVGIG (reference sequence). The CDR3 is 13 residues long. Trimming stripped 2 bases from V and 5 bases from J, with 10 bases between. The chain's CDR3 is CAWSTIGDQPQHF. Here the CDR3 DNA reads TGTGCCTGGAGTACAATTGGAGATCAGCCCCAGCATTTT.

V usage is TRBV30 and J usage is TRBJ1-5; D perhaps matches TRBD1 (5 bases). Trimming cost V 2 bases and J 2 bases, with 13 bases left between them. This CDR3 has 15 amino acids. CDR1 is GTSNPN and CDR2 is SVGIG in the germline V gene (reference sequence). CDR3 in DNA: TGTGCCTGGAGTCTTGGGGGAGTCGGCAATCAGCCCCAGCATTTT. It translates to CAWSLGGVGNQPQHF. The whole variable domain, remainder taken from reference TRBV30 and TRBJ1-5, is SQTIHQWPATLVQPVGSPLSLECTVEGTSNPNLYWYRQAAGRGLQLLFYSVGIGQISSEVPQNLSASRPQDRQFILSSKKLLLSDSGFYLCAWSLGGVGNQPQHFGDGTRLSIL.

In this sample, this clonotype turned up many times. This chain joins TRBV29-1 and TRBJ2-7; no definite D call. CDR3 length: 13 residues. Germline assignment: CDR1 SQVTM and CDR2 ANQGSEA. Trimming took off 6 bases at V and 2 bases at J, with 14 bases between the two ends. In DNA form, the CDR3 reads TGCAGCGTCGCGTCTGTTGGGCCCTACGAGCAGTACTTC. Amino acid sequence: CSVASVGPYEQYF.

This clonotype has only a few counts. This chain uses TRBV7-9 with TRBJ2-7; D is undetermined. Deletions cut 2 bases from V and 0 bases from J, with 11 bases between. This CDR3 region has 15 residues. Germline-derived CDR1 and CDR2 are SEHNR and FQNEAQ (reference sequence). CDR3 sequence reads: CASSLIPTFSYEQYF. CDR3 nucleotide sequence: TGTGCCAGCAGCTTAATCCCCACATTCTCCTACGAGCAGTACTTC.

This clonotype has at least ten counts. The chain joins TRBV10-3 to TRBJ2-7; D is unclear. The CDR3 covers 14 residues. From germline, CDR1 is ENHRY and CDR2 SYGVKD. V was cut by 3 bases and J by 0 bases, with 9 bases left in between. For the CDR3, the DNA is TGTGCCATCAGTGATGAAAGGTTCTCCTACGAGCAGTACTTC. Its translation is CAISDERFSYEQYF.

This clonotype has more than one count but fewer than ten. The genes are TRBV6-5 and TRBJ2-1; weak D call: TRBD2 (5 bases). Trimming cost V 6 bases and J 5 bases, with 17 bases left between them. Germline CDR1 MNHEY, CDR2 SVGAGI. The CDR3 spans 15 residues. The CDR3 DNA sequence: TGTGCCAGCAGCCGAGGACTTCCAACCAACAATGAGCAGTTCTTC. Residues: CASSRGLPTNNEQFF.

The CDR3 coding sequence is TGTGCCAGCAGTTTACTCAGAACCTCCTACAATGAGCAGTTCTTC. Protein: CASSLLRTSYNEQFF. The chain has TRBV12-3 or TRBV12-4 and TRBJ2-1; D is unclear. Deletions cut 2 bases from V and 0 bases from J, with 8 bases between. CDR3 length equals 15 residues.

This clonotype was detected many times. The J gene is TRBJ2-1, the V gene TRBV3-1; tentative D call: TRBD2 (5 bases). The germline gives CDR1 LGHDT, CDR2 YNNKEL (reference sequence). The CDR3 totals 17 residues. V gave up 4 bases and J gave up 6 bases, with 22 bases separating them. DNA for the CDR3: TGTGCCAGCAGCCCGTTAAACGGGGAGACCTCCGGCAATGAGCAGTTCTTC. Its protein is CASSPLNGETSGNEQFF.

The chain links TRBV19 to TRBJ1-5, with D possibly matching TRBD1 (6 bases). Germline V CDR1 and CDR2: LNHDA, SQIVND (reference sequence). This CDR3 is 14 amino acids long. The ends were cut back, 7 bases at V and 1 base at J, with 11 bases in the middle. The CDR3 loop reads CASIARGSNQPQHF. The CDR3 DNA follows: TGTGCCAGTATTGCCAGGGGAAGCAATCAGCCCCAGCATTTT.

This clonotype was seen repeatedly, ten times or more. The J gene is TRBJ1-1, the V gene TRBV10-2, with D possibly TRBD1 on 6 matching bases. The CDR3 extends over 13 amino acids. The V gene lost 2 bases and the J gene lost 12 bases, with 16 bases spanning the gap. The V gene's germline CDR1 is WSHSY and CDR2 SAAADI. The CDR3 here is CASSEQGQVRTFF. The CDR3 DNA is TGCGCCAGCAGTGAGCAGGGGCAGGTCAGAACTTTCTTT.

The chain uses TRBV6-6 and TRBJ2-7, with TRBD2 matching over 8 bases. With 7 bases clipped from V and 5 bases from J, the junction kept 7 bases outside the gene matches. Germline loops: CDR1 MNHNY, CDR2 SVGAGI (reference sequence). This CDR3 comprises 13 residues. CDR3 amino acids: CASTPSGGHEQYF. The CDR3 bases are TGTGCCAGCACTCCCTCGGGGGGGCACGAGCAGTACTTC.

Concerning this clonotype: A much larger clone lies one base from this, so it may be a read error. The chain links TRBV7-2 to TRBJ1-1; 9 bases align to TRBD1. J lost 10 bases, V lost 3 bases, and 3 bases had no gene match. The length of the CDR3 is 12 residues. Germline-derived CDR1 and CDR2 are SGHTA and FQGNSA. CDR3 bases: TGTGCCAGCAGCTTTCAGGACAGGGGAGCTTTCTTT. It codes for CASSFQDRGAFF.

This clonotype has ten or more counts. The chain joins TRBV5-1 to TRBJ2-3; no definite D call. The CDR3 loop spans 12 amino acids. The germline gives CDR1 SGHRS, CDR2 YFSETQ. V lost 1 base, J lost 6 bases, and 6 bases lay in between. DNA of the CDR3: TGCGCCAGCAGCTTGTCAGAGGATACGCAGTATTTT. This sequence encodes CASSLSEDTQYF.

This clonotype was detected many times. The CDR3 spells CASSVGGSSYNTGELFF. For the CDR3, the DNA is TGTGCCAGCAGCGTAGGGGGATCGAGCTACAACACCGGGGAGCTGTTTTTT. V is TRBV9 and J is TRBJ2-2; no clear D. The ends were cut back, 0 bases at V and 2 bases at J, with 14 bases in the middle. The germline V gene has CDR1 SGDLS and CDR2 YYNGEE. CDR3 length equals 17 residues.

This clonotype was picked up a small number of times. The rearrangement uses TRBV7-9 and TRBJ2-7; no clear D. The V gene's germline CDR1 is SEHNR and CDR2 FQNEAQ (reference sequence). V lost 1 base and J 3 bases, leaving 4 bases between the germline ends. The CDR3 contains 12 residues. The CDR3 spells CASSLGRYEQYF. CDR3 in DNA: TGTGCCAGCAGCTTAGGCCGCTACGAGCAGTACTTC.